The present T cell receptor beta chain was sequenced within a study of chemoradiotherapy in HPV16-positive cancers. Trimming cost V 0 bases and J 5 bases, with 4 bases left between them. This CDR3 contains 12 residues. Germline V gene lookup returns CDR1 SGHNT and CDR2 YENEEA. Produced via immunoSEQ multiplex PCR; TCRdb's table is partial and in-frame only. The data show some 2,000 clones, around 81% seen once. Repertoires were sampled repeatedly during chemoradiotherapy. The chain has TRBV11-3 and TRBJ2-5; D is ambiguous. The starting material was tumor tissue, obtained from a patient who underwent chemoradiotherapy. The sequence was obtained from a human donor with HPV-associated anogenital cancer. The CDR3 sequence is CASSLDGETQYF. The CDR3 region has the DNA TGTGCCAGCAGCTTAGATGGGGAGACCCAGTACTTC.